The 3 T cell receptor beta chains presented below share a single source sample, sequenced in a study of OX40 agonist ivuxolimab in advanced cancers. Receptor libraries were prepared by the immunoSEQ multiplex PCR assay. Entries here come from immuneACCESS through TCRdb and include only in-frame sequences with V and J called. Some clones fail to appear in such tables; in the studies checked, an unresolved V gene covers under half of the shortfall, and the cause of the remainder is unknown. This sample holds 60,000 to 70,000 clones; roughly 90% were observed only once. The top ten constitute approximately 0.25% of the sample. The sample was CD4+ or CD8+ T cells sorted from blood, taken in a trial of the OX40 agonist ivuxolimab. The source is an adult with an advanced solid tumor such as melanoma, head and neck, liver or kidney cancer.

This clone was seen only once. CDR3 nucleotide sequence: TGTGCCAGCAGCAATGCAGGGGCTAGCAATCAGCCCCAGCATTTT. It encodes CASSNAGASNQPQHF. The rearrangement links TRBV28 to TRBJ1-5, with D maybe TRBD1 (6 bases). The CDR3 extends over 15 amino acids. CDR1 is MDHEN, CDR2 SYDVKM, per germline. Trimming pared 6 bases from V and 0 bases from J, leaving 12 bases between.

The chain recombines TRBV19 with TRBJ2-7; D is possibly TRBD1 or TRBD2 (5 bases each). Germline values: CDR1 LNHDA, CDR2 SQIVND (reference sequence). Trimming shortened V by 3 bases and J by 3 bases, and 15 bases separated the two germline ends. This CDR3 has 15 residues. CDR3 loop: CASSMAGSKNYEQYF. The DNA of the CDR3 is TGTGCCAGTAGTATGGCAGGGAGTAAAAACTACGAGCAGTACTTC.

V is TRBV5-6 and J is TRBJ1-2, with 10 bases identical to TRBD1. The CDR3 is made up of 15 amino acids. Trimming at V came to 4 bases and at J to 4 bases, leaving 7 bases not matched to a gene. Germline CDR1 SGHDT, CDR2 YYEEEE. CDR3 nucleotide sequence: TGTGCCAGCAGCGCACCGGGACAGGGGCCCTATGGCTACACCTTC. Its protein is CASSAPGQGPYGYTF.